This T cell receptor (beta chain) stems from a study of OX40 agonist ivuxolimab in advanced cancers. Overall study: At doses from 0.01 to 10 mg/kg, patients were given intravenous ivuxolimab every 2 weeks.

J was trimmed by 5 bases and V by 3 bases; bases with no gene match: 8. This CDR3 has 16 amino acids. The germline gives CDR1 MRHNA, CDR2 SNTAGT. Sequencing used immunoSEQ multiplex PCR; TCRdb keeps in-frame clones, though not all of them. The table lists more than 65,000 clones, around nine tenths of them singletons. Study observations and caveats: There were, on average, more expanded clones in CD8+ T cells than in CD4+.

Notes on this clone: What it binds is unknown.

This chain links TRBV6-4 with TRBJ2-1; 9 nucleotides line up with TRBD2. The source was CD4+ or CD8+ T cells sorted from blood, collected in a trial of the OX40 agonist ivuxolimab. The source is an adult with an advanced solid tumor such as melanoma, head and neck, liver or kidney cancer. The CDR3 sequence: CASSEVPLAGHNEQFF. The CDR3 DNA reads TGTGCCAGCAGTGAAGTCCCACTAGCGGGCCACAATGAGCAGTTCTTC.